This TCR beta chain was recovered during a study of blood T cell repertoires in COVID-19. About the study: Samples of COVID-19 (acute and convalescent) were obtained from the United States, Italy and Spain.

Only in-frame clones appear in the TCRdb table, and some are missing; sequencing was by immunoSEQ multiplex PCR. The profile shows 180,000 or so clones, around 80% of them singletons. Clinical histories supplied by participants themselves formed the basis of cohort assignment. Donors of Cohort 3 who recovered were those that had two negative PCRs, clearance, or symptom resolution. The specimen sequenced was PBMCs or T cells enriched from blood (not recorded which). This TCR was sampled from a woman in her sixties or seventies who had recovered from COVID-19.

The CDR3 loop is CASSPTALGGTEKLFF. DNA for the CDR3: TGTGCCAGCTCACCAACGGCTTTAGGGGGTACGGAAAAACTGTTTTTT. The chain links TRBV18 to TRBJ1-4, with D possibly matching TRBD1 (6 bases). Germline V gene sequence: CDR1 KGHSH, CDR2 LQKENI. The CDR3 totals 16 residues. Between the trimmed V and J ends, which lost 2 bases and 8 bases, there was a span of 18 bases.